These 20 T cell receptor beta chains came from one sample sequenced in a study of human T cells and chemical hapten exposure. From the RACE reads, TCRdb called clonotypes with MiXCR, one entry per CDR3 protein. The data hold about 97,000 distinct CDR3 sequences, with 27% observed a single time. Noted time point: patch test 3, about 24 weeks after DPC sensitization. Treatment in this sample: therapeutic diphenylcyclopropenone sensitization with weekly scalp DPC. The sequencing here drew on whole blood, taken in connection with sensitization to the hapten diphenylcyclopropenone (DPC). The receptors here all came from a man aged 40-49 years with alopecia areata. Some clones in this sample may be carry-over from other donors' samples.

V gene TRBV28 combines with J gene TRBJ1-1, with D tentatively TRBD1 (6 bases). This CDR3 has 15 amino acids. V was shortened by 6 bases and J by 10 bases, with 24 bases between the two germline ends. Germline V CDR1 and CDR2: MDHEN, SYDVKM. CDR3 amino acids: CASRVGGRKYGVAFF. The CDR3 coding sequence is TGTGCCAGCAGAGTCGGGGGGCGCAAGTATGGAGTAGCTTTCTTT.

This chain connects TRBV18 to TRBJ2-4; 7 bases align to TRBD1. CDR1 is KGHSH and CDR2 is LQKENI in the germline V gene. V trimming: 3 bases; J trimming: 6 bases; junction bases outside the gene matches: 8. The CDR3 has 15 residues. CDR3 DNA sequence: TGTGCCAGCTCACCGAGGGGGCGTAGGGTAAACATTCAGTACTTC. Amino acids: CASSPRGRRVNIQYF.

This clonotype has a handful of counts. The chain couples TRBV7-3 to TRBJ2-1, with D possibly being TRBD2 (5 bases). Germline CDR1 reads SGHTA; CDR2 reads FQGTGA. This CDR3 spans 11 amino acids. V was shortened by 9 bases and J by 9 bases, with 12 bases between the two germline ends. CDR3 in DNA: TGTGCCAGAGAAGGGAGTGGTGAGCAGTTCTTC. It translates to CAREGSGEQFF.

This clonotype was seen only a few times. The gene calls are TRBV10-3 and TRBJ1-1; the D is unclear. CDR1 and CDR2 (germline): ENHRY, SYGVKD. The CDR3 length is 14 residues. The ends were cut back, 4 bases at V and 3 bases at J, with 12 bases in the middle. The CDR3 sequence is CAISVERRDTEAFF. CDR3 DNA: TGTGCCATCAGTGTGGAACGTCGGGACACTGAAGCTTTCTTT.

This clonotype was counted only a few times. As DNA, the CDR3 is TGTGCCGGAAGGACTAGCGGGAGCAATGAGCAGTTCTTC. It translates to CAGRTSGSNEQFF. The gene calls are TRBV7-2 and TRBJ2-1; 13 positions match TRBD2. V was pared by 11 bases and J by 6 bases, with 4 bases of the junction left unmatched. The CDR3 consists of 13 residues. Germline V lookup: CDR1 SGHTA, CDR2 FQGNSA.

This clonotype was picked up a small number of times. The chain carries TRBV6-2 or TRBV6-3 and TRBJ2-5, with 11 bases lining up with TRBD2. CDR3 length: 15 amino acids. J was trimmed by 6 bases and V by 4 bases; bases with no gene match: 7. From germline, CDR1 is MNHEY and CDR2 SVGEGT. CDR3 nucleotide sequence: TGTGCCAGCAGTTTCCCGGGACTAGCGGCGCAGACCCAGTACTTC. It specifies CASSFPGLAAQTQYF.

This clonotype was seen a few times. This chain connects TRBV9 to TRBJ1-1; D remains ambiguous. This CDR3 is 13 amino acids long. Trimming shortened V by 3 bases and J by 8 bases, and 14 bases separated the two germline ends. Germline V gives CDR1 SGDLS, CDR2 YYNGEE. This chain's CDR3 is CASSAYFSSEAFF. DNA of the CDR3: TGTGCCAGCAGCGCATACTTCTCTTCCGAAGCTTTCTTT.

The chain recombines TRBV14 with TRBJ2-5; D uncertain. Per germline, CDR1 SGHDN and CDR2 FVKESK. This CDR3 is built from 15 residues. The germline V and J ends were trimmed by 4 bases and 5 bases, with 17 bases remaining between them. As DNA, the CDR3 is TGTGCCAGCAGCCGGTCAGGCCCTCGCGGTGAGACCCAGTACTTC. Protein: CASSRSGPRGETQYF.

The rearrangement uses TRBV3-1 and TRBJ2-1, with D unresolved. The ends were cut back, 4 bases at V and 7 bases at J, with 20 bases in the middle. This CDR3 comprises 16 residues. The germline V gene encodes CDR1 LGHDT and CDR2 YNNKEL (reference sequence). The CDR3 here is CASSPPEGIEENEQFF. For the CDR3, the DNA is TGTGCCAGCAGCCCCCCCGAAGGGATCGAGGAGAATGAGCAGTTCTTC.

This clonotype came up a few times. The chain carries TRBV12-3 or TRBV12-4 and TRBJ1-1; D call uncertain. This CDR3 spans 12 amino acids. Trimming cost V 6 bases and J 10 bases, with 15 bases left between them. This CDR3 reads CASRTPPEGAFF. DNA of the CDR3: TGTGCCAGCAGGACCCCCCCGGAAGGAGCTTTCTTT.

The genes are TRBV7-3 and TRBJ1-5; D is undetermined. Trimming took off 5 bases at V and 9 bases at J, with 14 bases between the two ends. The CDR3 extends over 13 amino acids. Germline V lookup: CDR1 SGHTA, CDR2 FQGTGA. This CDR3 is CASSLKAPGPQHF. As DNA, the CDR3 is TGTGCCAGCAGCCTGAAGGCCCCGGGGCCCCAGCATTTT.

This clonotype was detected a few times. The rearrangement links TRBV19 to TRBJ2-4; D is perhaps TRBD1 or TRBD2 (5 bases each). The V gene lost 5 bases and the J gene lost 4 bases, with 15 bases spanning the gap. The CDR3 contains 15 residues. Germline loops: CDR1 LNHDA, CDR2 SQIVND (reference sequence). The CDR3 DNA follows: TGTGCCAGTAGTCTCGAAGGGACGGGAAAAAACATTCAGTACTTC. It encodes CASSLEGTGKNIQYF.

The V and J genes are TRBV3-1 and TRBJ1-1, with D possibly TRBD1 on 6 matching bases. The CDR3 totals 16 residues. CDR1 is LGHDT and CDR2 is YNNKEL in the germline V gene (reference sequence). With 0 bases removed from V and 1 base from J, the gap between germline ends came to 12 bases. The CDR3 nucleotides are TGTGCCAGCAGCCAAGATCGTCAGGGGCCGAACACTGAAGCTTTCTTT. This codes for CASSQDRQGPNTEAFF.

The rearrangement links TRBV18 to TRBJ2-3; TRBD2 aligns across 8 bases. With 0 bases clipped from V and 4 bases from J, the junction kept 9 bases outside the gene matches. The germline gives CDR1 KGHSH, CDR2 LQKENI. This CDR3 region has 17 residues. The CDR3 spells CASSPPGLAGNPDTQYF. The DNA for the CDR3 is TGTGCCAGCTCACCACCAGGATTAGCGGGAAATCCAGATACGCAGTATTTT.

This rearrangement joins TRBV9 to TRBJ2-7; D remains ambiguous. Looked up from germline, CDR1 is SGDLS and CDR2 is YYNGEE. This CDR3 has 14 residues. V shed 0 bases and J shed 3 bases, with 10 bases lying between them. The CDR3 region is CASSVGRQNYEQYF. CDR3 DNA: TGTGCCAGCAGCGTAGGCCGGCAGAACTACGAGCAGTACTTC.

This clonotype showed up just a few times. This chain links TRBV20-1 with TRBJ2-3; TRBD2 might be the D (5 bases). Trimming left V 2 bases short and J 5 bases short, with 17 bases between. CDR3 length equals 15 residues. CDR1 and CDR2 (germline): DFQATT, SNEGSKA (reference sequence). Written as DNA, the CDR3 is TGCAGTGCTAGAAGTAGCGTAAAGCCAAAAGATACGCAGTATTTT. Its protein is CSARSSVKPKDTQYF.

This clonotype was recorded a few times. The chain carries TRBV6-5 and TRBJ2-3; D is tentatively TRBD1 or TRBD2 (5 bases each). The CDR3 is made up of 13 amino acids. Germline V lookup: CDR1 MNHEY, CDR2 SVGAGI. The V end was cut by 4 bases, the J end by 10 bases, with 15 bases between. The CDR3 protein is CASSFPGTRSQYF. CDR3 in DNA: TGTGCCAGCAGTTTTCCCGGGACCCGGTCGCAGTATTTT.

This clonotype was counted between two and nine times. V usage is TRBV12-3 or TRBV12-4 and J usage is TRBJ2-3, with 10 bases that match TRBD2. The CDR3 runs 15 residues. V lost 4 bases to trimming and J lost 2 bases; unmatched junction nucleotides: 3. This CDR3 reads CASSSGLADTDTQYF. Written as DNA, the CDR3 is TGTGCCAGCAGTTCTGGACTAGCGGACACAGATACGCAGTATTTT.

This clonotype has only a few counts. V gene TRBV12-3 or TRBV12-4 combines with J gene TRBJ2-6; unclear D gene. The V end was cut by 8 bases, the J end by 2 bases, with 4 bases between. This CDR3 region has 12 residues. For the CDR3, the DNA is TGTGCCAGCGGCCCTGGGGCCAACGTCCTGACTTTC. It yields the protein CASGPGANVLTF.

V gene TRBV14 combines with J gene TRBJ2-7; either TRBD1 or TRBD2 may supply D (5 bases each). Trimming removed 1 base from V and 11 bases from J, with 12 bases in between. The germline V gene has CDR1 SGHDN and CDR2 FVKESK. There are 12 residues in the CDR3. CDR3 nucleotide sequence: TGTGCCAGCAGCCAAGTAGGGGACCCTGAGTACTTC. This translates into CASSQVGDPEYF.